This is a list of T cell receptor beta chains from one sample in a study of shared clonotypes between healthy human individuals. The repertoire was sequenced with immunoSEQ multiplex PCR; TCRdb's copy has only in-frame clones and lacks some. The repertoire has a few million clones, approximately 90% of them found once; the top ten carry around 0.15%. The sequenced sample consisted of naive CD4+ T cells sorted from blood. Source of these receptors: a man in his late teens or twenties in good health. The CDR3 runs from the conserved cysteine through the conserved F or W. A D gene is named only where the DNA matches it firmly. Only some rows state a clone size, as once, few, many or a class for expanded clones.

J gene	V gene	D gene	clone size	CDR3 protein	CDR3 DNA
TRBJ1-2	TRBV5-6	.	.	CASSFPGGDYGYTF	TGTGCCAGCAGCTTCCCCGGTGGTGACTATGGCTACACCTTC
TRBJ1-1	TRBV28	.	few	CASSTYGHHEAFF	TGTGCCAGCAGTACGTATGGACACCATGAAGCTTTCTTT
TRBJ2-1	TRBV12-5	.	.	CASGLGPRGGEQFF	TGTGCTAGTGGTTTGGGACCCAGGGGAGGGGAGCAGTTCTTC
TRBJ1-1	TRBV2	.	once	CASSREMTAEAFF	TGTGCCAGCAGCCGGGAAATGACAGCTGAAGCTTTCTTT
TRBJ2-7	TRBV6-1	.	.	CASSEGQAKFHEQYF	TGTGCCAGCAGTGAAGGACAGGCCAAGTTCCACGAGCAGTACTTC
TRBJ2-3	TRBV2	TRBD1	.	CASSQTGGADTQYF	TGTGCCAGCAGCCAGACAGGGGGCGCAGATACGCAGTATTTT
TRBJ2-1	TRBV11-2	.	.	CASSQPSSYNEQFF	TGTGCCAGCAGCCAACCTAGCTCCTACAATGAGCAGTTCTTC
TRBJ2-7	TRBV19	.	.	CASSDLRGSEQYF	TGTGCCAGTAGTGATTTACGGGGAAGCGAGCAGTACTTC
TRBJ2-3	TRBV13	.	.	CASSSGTSGRTDTQYF	TGTGCCAGCAGCTCGGGGACATCCGGACGCACAGATACGCAGTATTTT
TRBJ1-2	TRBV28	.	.	CASSVLSYGYTF	TGTGCCAGCAGTGTGCTCAGCTATGGCTACACCTTC
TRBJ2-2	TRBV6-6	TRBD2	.	CASGRGGNTGELFF	TGTGCCAGCGGGCGCGGGGGGAACACCGGGGAGCTGTTTTTT
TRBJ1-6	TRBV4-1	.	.	CASSQGPVRGGAWNSPLHF	TGCGCCAGCAGCCAAGGTCCAGTCCGTGGGGGGGCATGGAATTCACCCCTCCACTTT
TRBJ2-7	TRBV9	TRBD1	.	CASSINRGPTYEQYF	TGTGCCAGCAGCATAAACAGGGGCCCTACCTACGAGCAGTACTTC
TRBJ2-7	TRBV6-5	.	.	CASSPSQAGYEQYF	TGTGCCAGCAGCCCCAGTCAAGCCGGCTACGAGCAGTACTTC
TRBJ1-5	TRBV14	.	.	CASSQDHQPQHF	TGTGCCAGCAGCCAAGATCACCAGCCCCAGCATTTT
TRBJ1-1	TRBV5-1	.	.	CASSLYLNTEAFF	TGCGCCAGCAGCTTATATCTGAACACTGAAGCTTTCTTT
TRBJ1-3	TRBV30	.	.	CAWIAGNTIYF	TGTGCCTGGATTGCTGGAAACACCATATATTTT
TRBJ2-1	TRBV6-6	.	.	CASSQGALGNNEQFF	TGTGCCAGCAGTCAAGGAGCGTTGGGGAACAATGAGCAGTTCTTC
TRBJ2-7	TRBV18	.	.	CASSPLPVEGYEQYF	TGTGCCAGCTCACCGCTGCCAGTGGAGGGCTACGAGCAGTACTTC
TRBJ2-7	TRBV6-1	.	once	CASRETGGGEQYF	TGTGCCAGCAGGGAAACCGGCGGCGGGGAGCAGTACTTC
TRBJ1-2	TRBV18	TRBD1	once	CASSPPGTGNFYGYTF	TGTGCCAGCTCACCACCCGGGACAGGAAACTTCTATGGCTACACCTTC
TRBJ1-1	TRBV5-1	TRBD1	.	CASGTGGITSF	TGCGCCAGCGGGACAGGGGGTATTACATCCTTT
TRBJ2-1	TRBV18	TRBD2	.	CASSAGRESNEQFF	TGTGCCAGCTCCGCCGGGCGGGAGAGCAATGAGCAGTTCTTC
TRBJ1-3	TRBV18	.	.	CASSPYSEPFSGNTIYF	TGTGCCAGCTCACCATATTCGGAGCCCTTCTCTGGAAACACCATATATTTT
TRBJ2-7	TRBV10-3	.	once	CAISESGTPTYEQYF	TGTGCCATCAGTGAGTCCGGGACACCTACTTACGAGCAGTACTTC
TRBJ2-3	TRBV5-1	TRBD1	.	CASRATGIATDTQYF	TGCGCCAGCAGGGCGACAGGGATTGCCACAGATACGCAGTATTTT
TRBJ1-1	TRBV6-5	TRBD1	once	CASSAGQVRTEAFF	TGTGCCAGCAGCGCCGGACAGGTCCGCACTGAAGCTTTCTTT
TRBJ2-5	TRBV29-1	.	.	CSVPLGETQYF	TGCAGCGTTCCACTAGGGGAGACCCAGTACTTC
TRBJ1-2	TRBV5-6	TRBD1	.	CASSPGRGPYGYTF	TGTGCCAGCAGCCCCGGAAGGGGGCCCTATGGCTACACCTTC
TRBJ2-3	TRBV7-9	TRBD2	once	CASSSSGRGTDTQYF	TGTGCCAGCAGCTCCAGCGGGAGGGGCACAGATACGCAGTATTTT
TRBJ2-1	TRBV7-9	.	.	CASSPSGIRVNEQFF	TGTGCCAGCAGCCCTTCGGGAATCAGGGTCAATGAGCAGTTCTTC
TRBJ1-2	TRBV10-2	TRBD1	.	CASSEERQGMGGYTF	TGCGCCAGCAGTGAGGAGAGACAGGGAATGGGTGGCTACACCTTC
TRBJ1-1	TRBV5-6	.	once	CASSPQVGRGDTEAFF	TGTGCCAGCAGCCCGCAGGTCGGGAGGGGAGACACTGAAGCTTTCTTT
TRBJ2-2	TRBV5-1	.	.	CASMGTGLGTGELFF	TGCGCCAGCATGGGCACAGGGCTCGGGACCGGGGAGCTGTTTTTT
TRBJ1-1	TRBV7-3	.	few	CASSLNRNTEAFF	TGTGCCAGCAGCTTAAATAGGAACACTGAAGCTTTCTTT
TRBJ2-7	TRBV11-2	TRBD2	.	CASSLERGGWDSSNEQYF	TGTGCCAGCAGCTTAGAGCGGGGGGGTTGGGACAGCTCCAACGAGCAGTACTTC
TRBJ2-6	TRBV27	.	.	CASRDGGSGANVLTF	TGTGCCAGCAGGGACGGGGGCTCTGGGGCCAACGTCCTGACTTTC
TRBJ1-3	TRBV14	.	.	CASSQDEAANRGNTIYF	TGTGCCAGCAGCCAAGATGAGGCGGCGAACCGGGGAAACACCATATATTTT
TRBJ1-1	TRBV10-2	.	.	CASSGLYPGAFF	TGCGCCAGCAGTGGATTGTATCCTGGAGCTTTCTTT
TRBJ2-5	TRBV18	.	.	CASSPPTTVQETQYF	TGTGCCAGCTCACCACCAACGACAGTCCAAGAGACCCAGTACTTC
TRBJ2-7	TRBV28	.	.	CASSLAYGSYEQYF	TGTGCCAGCAGTCTAGCGTATGGCTCCTACGAGCAGTACTTC
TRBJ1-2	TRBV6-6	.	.	CASRTGSGYTF	TGTGCCAGCAGAACGGGGTCTGGCTACACCTTC
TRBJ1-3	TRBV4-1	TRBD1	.	CASSQAQNQGARTIYF	TGCGCCAGCAGCCAAGCGCAGAATCAGGGGGCAAGAACCATATATTTT
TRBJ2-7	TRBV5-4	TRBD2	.	CASSRGGESYEQYF	TGTGCCAGCAGCCGGGGAGGGGAGTCCTACGAGCAGTACTTC
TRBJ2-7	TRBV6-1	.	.	CATWDRYEQYF	TGTGCCACCTGGGACCGCTACGAGCAGTACTTC
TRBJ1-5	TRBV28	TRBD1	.	CASSLTGVGQPQHF	TGTGCCAGCAGTTTGACAGGGGTCGGGCAGCCCCAGCATTTT
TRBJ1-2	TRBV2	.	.	CASSELQGQYGYTF	TGTGCCAGCAGTGAACTCCAGGGTCAATATGGCTACACCTTC
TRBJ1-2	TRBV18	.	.	CASSPTGLGGYTF	TGTGCCAGCTCACCGACAGGACTAGGTGGCTACACCTTC
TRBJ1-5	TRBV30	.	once	CAWSAKRLSGQQDQPQHF	TGTGCCTGGAGTGCGAAGCGATTGAGCGGGCAGCAAGATCAGCCCCAGCATTTT
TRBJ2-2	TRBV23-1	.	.	CAFDGANTGELFF	TGCGCCTTTGACGGTGCGAACACCGGGGAGCTGTTTTTT
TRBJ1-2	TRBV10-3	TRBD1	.	CATQETGQRVGYTF	TGTGCCACGCAAGAGACAGGGCAGAGGGTAGGCTACACCTTC